The 4 T cell receptor beta chains given below trace back to one sample, sequenced in a study of blood T cell repertoires in COVID-19. Sequencing was performed with immunoSEQ multiplex PCR; in TCRdb, only in-frame clones are kept and a portion is missing. This table has fewer than 300,000 clones, 91% appearing once. The sample consisted of peripheral blood. These receptors all stem from a person between 18 and 30 years old with COVID-19, enrolled during active disease.

J is TRBJ2-1 and V is TRBV29-1; TRBD2 matches 12 bases. V lost 5 bases and J lost 0; bases outside the gene matches: 11. This CDR3 spans 18 amino acids. CDR1 and CDR2 (germline): SQVTM, ANQGSEA. CDR3 sequence reads: CSVLGLAGGLSSYNEQFF. CDR3 in DNA: TGCAGCGTTTTAGGCCTAGCGGGAGGGTTGAGCTCCTACAATGAGCAGTTCTTC.

The CDR3: CASTSGPGVNEQFF. The CDR3 nucleotides are TGTGCCAGCACCTCGGGGCCAGGGGTGAATGAGCAGTTCTTC. This chain links TRBV27 with TRBJ2-1, with a possible D match to TRBD1 (6 bases). Trimming removed 7 bases from V and 7 bases from J, with 17 bases in between. The CDR3 runs 14 residues. CDR1 is MNHEY and CDR2 is SMNVEV in the germline V gene (reference sequence).

The chain has TRBV7-9 and TRBJ2-1; TRBD2 aligns across 13 bases. The CDR3 runs to 17 residues. Germline V gene data show CDR1 as SEHNR and CDR2 as FQNEAQ (reference sequence). After removal of 1 base from V and 7 bases from J, the junction contained 7 bases not matched to a gene. For the CDR3, the DNA is TGTGCCAGCAGCTTAGGGACTAGCGGGAGCTATGGAAATGAGCAGTTCTTC. Encoded protein: CASSLGTSGSYGNEQFF.

The chain is built from TRBV5-1 and TRBJ1-2, with 7 nucleotides matching TRBD1. With V trimmed by 1 base and J by 5 bases, 11 bases remained unmatched. The CDR3 is 16 residues long. Per germline, CDR1 SGHRS and CDR2 YFSETQ. CDR3 loop: CASSLYKWIRGYGYTF. In DNA, the CDR3 is TGCGCCAGCAGCTTGTATAAGTGGATCAGGGGGTATGGCTACACCTTC.